This T cell receptor beta chain was identified in a study of blood T cell repertoires in COVID-19. Study-level background: The origin of the acute and convalescent COVID-19 samples was the United States, Italy and Spain. PBMCs, B-cell-depleted T cells, or T cells provided the cDNA or gDNA that made up the material.

CDR3 length: 16 residues. Trimming removed 1 base from V and 2 bases from J, with 14 bases in between. From germline, CDR1 is SEHNR and CDR2 FQNEAQ (reference sequence). Original processing methods: Estimation of nucleated cell counts relied on the amplification of reference gene primers. Here immunoSEQ multiplex PCR was the method, and the copy in TCRdb shows in-frame clones only, minus some. V and J calls and clone size are as listed in that table; D and trimming were resolved from the DNA. Of approximately 280,000 clones listed, over 75% are singletons. The origin of this receptor is a woman aged 65 to 85 with acute or convalescent COVID-19. The specimen sequenced was peripheral blood. The V call is TRBV7-9, the J call TRBJ1-1; possibly TRBD1 for D (6 bases). The CDR3 loop is CASSLGGQQTNTEAFF. For the CDR3, the DNA is TGTGCCAGCAGCTTAGGAGGACAGCAAACAAACACTGAAGCTTTCTTT.